These T cell receptor beta chains were read from a single sample in a study of siplizumab effects on memory and regulatory T cells. Produced via immunoSEQ multiplex PCR; TCRdb's table is partial and in-frame only. The sample has some 100,000 clones; 93% are singletons. Material: non-Treg CD4+ T cells sorted from blood. The receptors originated from a human donor in good health. Both conserved end residues are part of each CDR3. The D gene is left open where the match is weak. Rows give clone size only sometimes, using once, few, many, or a class for an expanded clone.

d_gene,abundance,j_gene,v_gene,CDR3aa,CDR3nt
-,-,TRBJ2-2,TRBV2,CASSEARTVVGELFF,TGTGCCAGCAGTGAAGCGCGGACAGTGGTCGGGGAGCTGTTTTTT
-,-,TRBJ1-5,TRBV19,CASSNPGDRSNQPQHF,TGTGCCAGTAGTAACCCCGGGGACCGAAGCAATCAGCCCCAGCATTTT
-,-,TRBJ2-1,TRBV6-5,CASRHRDTNEQFF,TGTGCCAGCAGGCACAGGGATACCAATGAGCAGTTCTTC
-,-,TRBJ2-3,TRBV9,CASSVGPGPLTSTDTQYF,TGTGCCAGCAGCGTAGGGCCGGGGCCGCTAACTAGCACAGATACGCAGTATTTT
-,-,TRBJ2-6,TRBV9,CASSPSPAGLTGANVLTF,TGTGCCAGCAGCCCGTCTCCCGCGGGGCTTACTGGGGCCAACGTCCTGACTTTC
-,-,TRBJ1-1,TRBV9,CASSVEGGNTEAFF,TGTGCCAGCAGCGTAGAGGGGGGGAACACTGAAGCTTTCTTT
-,once,TRBJ1-2,TRBV2,CASRVVGGYTF,TGTGCCAGCAGGGTGGTAGGAGGCTACACCTTC
-,once,TRBJ1-1,TRBV15,CATSRLGAERTEAFF,TGTGCCACCAGCAGGTTGGGGGCGGAAAGGACTGAAGCTTTCTTT
TRBD2,-,TRBJ2-2,TRBV28,CASQGGSTGELFF,TGTGCCAGCCAGGGAGGGAGCACCGGGGAGCTGTTTTTT
-,-,TRBJ1-3,TRBV4-2,CASGGVSGNTIYF,TGTGCCAGCGGGGGAGTCTCTGGAAACACCATATATTTT
-,-,TRBJ2-2,TRBV4-2,CASSQDLRAGGELFF,TGTGCCAGCAGCCAAGATCTGAGGGCGGGTGGGGAGCTGTTTTTT
TRBD2,-,TRBJ2-3,TRBV27,CASSPNGGAGSYTQYF,TGTGCCAGCAGTCCTAACGGGGGGGCGGGATCCTATACGCAGTATTTT
-,-,TRBJ2-1,TRBV9,CASSRETTYEQFF,TGTGCCAGCAGCAGGGAAACAACGTATGAGCAGTTCTTC
TRBD1,few,TRBJ1-6,TRBV7-9,CASSLNRGDSPLHF,TGTGCCAGCAGCTTAAACAGGGGAGACTCACCCCTCCACTTT
TRBD1,-,TRBJ1-1,TRBV5-1,CASSYRTGENTEAFF,TGCGCCAGCAGCTACCGGACAGGGGAGAACACTGAAGCTTTCTTT
TRBD2,-,TRBJ2-7,TRBV23-1,CASSKRGGRTVYEQYF,TGCGCCAGCAGTAAGCGGGGGGGCCGCACCGTTTACGAGCAGTACTTC
TRBD1,once,TRBJ2-5,TRBV28,CASSLPTGPGETQYF,TGTGCCAGCAGTTTACCGACAGGGCCCGGAGAGACCCAGTACTTC
-,once,TRBJ1-2,TRBV30,CASGGGNYGYTF,TGTGCCTCGGGCGGGGGGAACTATGGCTACACCTTC
-,-,TRBJ1-4,TRBV5-1,CASSFSTNEKLFF,TGCGCCAGCAGCTTTTCGACGAATGAAAAACTGTTTTTT
-,-,TRBJ1-4,TRBV7-8,CASSPGSGTTNEKLFF,TGTGCCAGCAGCCCTGGGTCAGGAACAACTAATGAAAAACTGTTTTTT
-,-,TRBJ1-2,TRBV7-2,CASSFTRVDYTF,TGTGCCAGCAGCTTTACCAGGGTAGACTACACCTTC
TRBD1,-,TRBJ1-2,TRBV7-2,CASSLEGGQIYGYTF,TGTGCCAGCAGCTTAGAGGGGGGACAGATCTATGGCTACACCTTC
TRBD1,few,TRBJ2-2,TRBV9,CASGRGPATGELFF,TGTGCCAGTGGCAGGGGGCCGGCCACCGGGGAGCTGTTTTTT
-,-,TRBJ1-1,TRBV7-9,CASSSDKRGVNTEAFF,TGTGCCAGCAGCTCCGACAAACGGGGGGTGAACACTGAAGCTTTCTTT
-,-,TRBJ1-2,TRBV6-5,CASSRRQGWGYTF,TGTGCCAGCAGTCGTCGGCAGGGCTGGGGCTACACCTTC
TRBD2,-,TRBJ2-1,TRBV18,CASSRTRTDNEQFF,TGTGCCAGCTCCAGGACTAGGACTGACAATGAGCAGTTCTTC
-,once,TRBJ1-4,TRBV30,CAWGKWGLEEKLFF,TGTGCCTGGGGGAAGTGGGGGCTTGAGGAAAAACTGTTTTTT
-,-,TRBJ2-3,TRBV2,CASIVRRGVEDTQYF,TGTGCCAGCATCGTTCGAAGGGGCGTGGAAGATACGCAGTATTTT
-,-,TRBJ2-1,TRBV4-2,CASSNNWGDWEQFF,TGTGCCAGCAGCAACAACTGGGGGGATTGGGAGCAGTTCTTC
TRBD2,-,TRBJ2-5,TRBV11-2,CASSLALAGGETQYF,TGTGCCAGCAGCTTAGCCCTAGCGGGGGGGGAGACCCAGTACTTC
TRBD1,-,TRBJ1-1,TRBV7-3,CASSLNRGTEAFF,TGTGCCAGCAGCTTAAACAGGGGCACTGAAGCTTTCTTT
-,-,TRBJ1-6,TRBV5-6,CAGSSAVRGDSPLHF,TGTGCCGGCAGCTCGGCAGTGCGGGGGGATTCACCCCTCCACTTT
-,-,TRBJ1-3,TRBV4-2,CASSRETEAGNTIYF,TGTGCCAGCAGCCGAGAGACGGAGGCTGGAAACACCATATATTTT
TRBD1,-,TRBJ2-5,TRBV7-9,CASRTGTGIGTQYF,TGTGCCAGCAGAACCGGGACAGGGATCGGGACCCAGTACTTC
-,few,TRBJ1-4,TRBV29-1,CSVEEVGGEKLFF,TGCAGCGTTGAAGAGGTCGGGGGGGAAAAACTGTTTTTT
TRBD2,-,TRBJ2-7,TRBV19,CASSARGVSTYEQYF,TGTGCCAGTAGCGCCCGGGGGGTTTCCACCTACGAGCAGTACTTC
-,-,TRBJ1-1,TRBV5-1,CASRGILQPNTEAFF,TGCGCCAGCAGAGGGATCCTCCAGCCGAACACTGAAGCTTTCTTT
-,-,TRBJ2-3,TRBV30,CAWSPERTQYF,TGTGCCTGGAGTCCGGAGAGGACGCAGTATTTT
-,-,TRBJ1-2,TRBV4-1,CASSQVPYQRQDNYGYTF,TGCGCCAGCAGCCAAGTTCCCTATCAGAGACAGGACAACTATGGCTACACCTTC
TRBD1,-,TRBJ1-2,TRBV19,CASGTGGLYGYTF,TGTGCCAGTGGGACAGGGGGACTCTATGGCTACACCTTC
TRBD1,once,TRBJ2-5,TRBV18,CASSPGTGAQETQYF,TGTGCCAGCTCACCTGGGACAGGGGCCCAAGAGACCCAGTACTTC
-,-,TRBJ1-2,TRBV19,CASSPPDRPYGYTF,TGTGCCAGTAGTCCCCCAGACAGACCCTATGGCTACACCTTC
-,-,TRBJ2-7,TRBV7-2,CASSLKGQGSYEQYF,TGTGCCAGCAGCTTAAAGGGTCAGGGATCGTACGAGCAGTACTTC
TRBD1,-,TRBJ1-5,TRBV23-1,CASRDRGGPRQPQHF,TGCGCCAGCAGAGACAGGGGAGGCCCTCGGCAGCCCCAGCATTTT
-,-,TRBJ1-6,TRBV11-2,CASSLGQDGSPLHF,TGTGCCAGCAGCTTAGGGCAGGATGGGTCACCCCTCCACTTT
-,-,TRBJ1-4,TRBV28,CASAPSEGAFATNEKLFF,TGTGCCAGCGCACCTTCCGAAGGGGCCTTTGCAACTAATGAAAAACTGTTTTTT
-,-,TRBJ2-5,TRBV9,CASSEGSATVFGETQYF,TGTGCCAGCAGCGAAGGGTCTGCTACGGTTTTCGGAGAGACCCAGTACTTC
TRBD1,once,TRBJ1-4,TRBV11-2,CASSKPTGRNEKLFF,TGTGCCAGCAGCAAACCGACAGGGCGAAATGAAAAACTGTTTTTT
TRBD1,-,TRBJ2-4,TRBV5-1,CASSLEGAPNIQYF,TGCGCCAGCAGCTTGGAGGGGGCCCCAAACATTCAGTACTTC
-,-,TRBJ1-6,TRBV4-1,CASSQDRWYGPNSPLHF,TGCGCCAGCAGCCAAGATCGATGGTACGGCCCCAATTCACCCCTCCACTTT
TRBD1,-,TRBJ2-5,TRBV29-1,CSGTGVETQYF,TGCAGCGGTACAGGGGTAGAGACCCAGTACTTC
-,-,TRBJ1-1,TRBV28,CASNPSWGSAFF,TGTGCCAGCAACCCTTCGTGGGGGTCTGCTTTCTTT
TRBD1,-,TRBJ1-2,TRBV29-1,CSVEGSGGGYTF,TGCAGCGTTGAGGGGTCAGGGGGCGGCTACACCTTC
TRBD2,-,TRBJ2-1,TRBV11-2,CASSQLAGAGNEQFF,TGTGCCAGCAGCCAATTAGCGGGGGCGGGGAATGAGCAGTTCTTC
-,once,TRBJ1-1,TRBV6-1,CASSSGEEWTEAFF,TGTGCCAGCAGTTCAGGGGAGGAGTGGACTGAAGCTTTCTTT